What follows is one T cell receptor beta chain and its context. The specificity of this receptor is unknown. Per-nucleotide qualities are absent, and no much larger clonotype sits a single base away. The cohort comprised 550 to 700 healthy bone marrow donors. At the time of sampling, all cohort members were nominally healthy, though unrecorded immune exposures were likely present. The donor tested CMV seronegative and was one of the 352 seronegative cohort members. Every donor gave a peripheral blood sample, and the peripheral blood mononuclear cells from that sample were used for TCR beta sequencing. Genomic DNA extraction from the blood cell samples was performed with the Qiagen DNeasy Blood Extraction Kit. Per the germline V gene (reference sequence), GTSNPN is the CDR1 and SVGIG is the CDR2. Counted from cysteine to phenylalanine, this CDR3 has 13 amino acids. Only the CDR3 region is kept as DNA, spanning 39 bases read in frame from base 1. Trimming at the junction amounts to 1 base on V and 6 bases on J, and the germline ends lie 10 bases apart.

The method was the immunoSEQ multiplex PCR assay. For the multiplex PCR, a mixture combining 60 forward primers for TCR Vbeta segments and 13 reverse primers for TCR Jbeta segments was used. The CDR3 region of rearranged TCR beta genes was amplified from genomic DNA by a multiplex PCR assay. The Illumina HiSeq System was used to sequence the amplified TCR beta libraries as 87-base-pair reads. The authors processed their data as follows. In a later analysis, 80 million or so unique TCR beta chains were counted across the approximately 670 repertoires, and roughly 10 million of these chains were shared by at least two donors. Raw reads were error-corrected and collapsed into unique sequences with a nearest-neighbor algorithm that merged closely related sequences to remove PCR and sequencing errors. Alignment of CDR3 sequences to IMGT reference sequences was used to assign V, D and J gene segments. For a sequence to be retained, a match of at least six nucleotides was required to both a V gene segment and a J gene segment. Rearrangements were called productive when the CDR3 lacked stop codons and stayed in frame with V and J; all others were non-productive. Following IMGT convention, CDR3 was defined as the stretch from the second conserved V-encoded cysteine up to the conserved J-encoded phenylalanine. The earlier analysis of approximately 500 of the donors excluded sequences that lacked an unambiguous match to a single V gene segment. In an earlier analysis of around 590 of the donors, a V segment was called functional when productive rearrangements were above 56.7%, and segregating when the standard deviation between donors exceeded 5%. A statistical classification framework was built for diagnosing cytomegalovirus status from the catalog of TCR beta chain sequences. V and J gene assignment, in a later analysis, came from comparing TCR nucleotide sequences with IMGT/GENE-DB human TR gene sequences. The TCRdist pipeline was used in a later analysis to assign CDR3 sequences and most-parsimonious VDJ recombination scenarios. A later analysis defined each TCR beta chain by its CDR3 amino acid sequence plus V-gene family, and excluded reads lacking a unique V-gene family. In a later analysis, 500 to 650 highly shared, low-generation-probability nucleotide sequences were removed to address suspected cross-contamination and a sequencing artifact. For each public chain, a later analysis derived a clonal expansion index from normalized ranks of inferred template counts within each repertoire. In a later analysis, generation probabilities were computed with a VDJ recombination model fitted to out-of-frame rearrangements, and the resulting probabilities were checked against IGoR. In a later analysis, TCR-TCR, TCR-HLA and TCR-CMV co-occurrence was scored with hypergeometric tests, and a repertoire-size bias correction was applied to TCR pairs. False discovery rates were estimated in a later analysis by permuting HLA or CMV assignments 20 times. In a later analysis, co-occurring TCRs were grouped using DBSCAN, and TCRdist sequence similarity was added for clustering within HLA-allele-positive subsets. For co-occurrence clustering, repertoires with fewer than 30,000 or more than 120,000 public chains were excluded, along with roughly 5 repertoires with anomalous nucleotide sharing. Held by TCRdb, this immuneACCESS table contains in-frame sequences only and omits some clones. Under half of the omission traces to an unresolved V gene where checked; the cause of the rest is unknown. V and J calls and clone size are those listed in that table; D and trimming were worked out from the DNA. This sample gives under 200,000 clones in total; about 82% of them show up just once. 0.77% of the sample rests with the top ten.

These data are taken from a study of cytomegalovirus exposure and HLA in healthy donors (dated by TCRdb to between 2016 and 2019). For the wider study: In an earlier analysis of about 560 of the donors, roughly 300 Gb of sequence data and some 120 million unique TCR beta sequences from about 180 million T cells were reported. Because of strong linkage in the cohort, five DR-DQ haplotypes were treated as single units for association and clustering. In addition to the first cohort of around 670 subjects, a separate validation cohort of approximately 120 different subjects was used. Among some 410 genotyped donors of the cohort, an average of approximately 240,000 unique TCR beta nucleotide sequences was sequenced per donor, of which about 18% were non-productive. To predict cytomegalovirus infection status, the study combined high-throughput TCR immunosequencing, statistical association of individual TCRs with disease status, and machine learning. Alongside the repertoire data, information on donor age, sex, ethnicity and CMV serostatus was compiled. In the later analysis, no new phenotypic data were used to find candidate immune exposures; instead, reliance was placed on TCR beta sequences and their occurrence across donors. HLA typing included class I and class II loci at four-digit resolution. Of the roughly 390 genotyped donors, approximately 81% were placed in the genetic ancestry cluster associated with self-reported Caucasian donors. Every repertoire in the discovery cohort had been generated on one and the same sequencing platform. The number of typed donors differed by locus: about 620-630 for A, B, C, DRB1 and DQB1; approximately 520 for DQA1; some 610 for DPA1; and roughly 450 for DPB1. The T cell repertoires of 666 subjects were profiled by immunosequencing and related to cytomegalovirus serostatus. A later analysis re-analyzed previously published TCR beta repertoires from approximately 700 donors and added high-resolution HLA genotyping to study TCR occurrence patterns. An early release covering 500 to 750 HLA-typed donors comprised roughly 300 gigabases of sequencing data and roughly 86 million unique TCR sequences. An earlier analysis of 587 of the donors used high-throughput TCR beta sequencing to judge whether each TCR beta V gene segment behaved as functional or pseudogenic. The study was designed to test whether signatures of past pathogen exposure could be identified by cataloging public T cell receptors. A later genetic analysis used genome-wide SNP genotypes for about three fifths of the roughly 700 donors, treating that subset as a discovery cohort. Study-level results and caveats: Because the 87-base-pair reads could not distinguish some IMGT-functional V segments, including TRBV6-2 and TRBV6-3, those segments were excluded. Three of the identified cytomegalovirus-associated TCR beta chains were confirmed in vitro to be specific for cytomegalovirus antigens. In a later genetic analysis, a missense DCLRE1C variant was associated with V-gene and J-gene trimming of TCR beta chains, and the association was replicated in an independent cohort. Roughly uniform sequencing depth across donors was assumed in presence/absence analyses, although this assumption may not hold. According to the authors, the approach could potentially be generalized to other disease states and immunological phenotypes. Compared with the 666-donor mean, donors in an Asian-associated ancestry cluster had fewer N-insertions in productive TCRs, according to a later genetic analysis. In an earlier analysis of about 550 of the donors, most TCR beta V segments were observed in productive rearrangements about 90% or about 30% of the time, broadly matching IMGT annotations. According to a later analysis, parvovirus B19, influenza, CMV and Epstein-Barr virus appeared linked to several top co-occurrence clusters. In a later analysis, most CMV-associated TCR beta chains were found to appear HLA-restricted, with HLA associations seemingly driven largely by CMV exposure. A later analysis found that TCR association rates varied across HLA loci, with DRB1 alleles showing the most associated TCRs and HLA-C alleles the fewest. In a later analysis, HLA-associated TCR beta chains showed more clonal expansion and lower generation probabilities than non-associated chains that were equally common. Correlated functional status among segregating V segments might be attributable to linkage disequilibrium, but an unknown experimental factor could not be ruled out. The classifier was reported to diagnose cytomegalovirus status with high specificity and sensitivity in both the original and validation cohorts. Because some donors lacked HLA typing at each locus, the association tests relied only on the typed subset. Most TCR sequences were seen in very few donors, while some public TCRs were found in many individuals. Specific HLA alleles were associated with 16,951 TCR beta sequences at a false discovery rate of 0.05 in a later analysis. When HLA alleles, especially DR and DQ, strongly co-occurred, TCR associations were difficult to assign to individual alleles. Immune exposure information for the cohort was limited to CMV serostatus. A further reported finding was that TCR beta sequences accurately predicted the HLA-A and HLA-B alleles for most subjects in the first cohort. The earlier analysis of 587 of the donors excluded approximately 17 rarely observed V segments, including chromosome 9 orphons, because counts were too low. This cohort had only TCR beta chains sequenced, and the lack of alpha or paired-chain data limited which features could be detected. A cluster of highly shared sequence variants was judged likely to represent a technical artifact of the sequencing pipeline. The study listed 150 to 200 TCR beta chains as associated with cytomegalovirus.

The receptor chain draws on TRBV30 and TRBJ2-4; TRBD1 could be the D gene, as 7 bases match. Material: PBMCs. The receptor's source is a woman aged 18-29 years in good health and CMV-seronegative. CDR3 loop: CAWSGQGGNIQYF. At the DNA level, the sequence is TGTGCCTGGAGTGGACAGGGAGGAAACATTCAGTACTTC.